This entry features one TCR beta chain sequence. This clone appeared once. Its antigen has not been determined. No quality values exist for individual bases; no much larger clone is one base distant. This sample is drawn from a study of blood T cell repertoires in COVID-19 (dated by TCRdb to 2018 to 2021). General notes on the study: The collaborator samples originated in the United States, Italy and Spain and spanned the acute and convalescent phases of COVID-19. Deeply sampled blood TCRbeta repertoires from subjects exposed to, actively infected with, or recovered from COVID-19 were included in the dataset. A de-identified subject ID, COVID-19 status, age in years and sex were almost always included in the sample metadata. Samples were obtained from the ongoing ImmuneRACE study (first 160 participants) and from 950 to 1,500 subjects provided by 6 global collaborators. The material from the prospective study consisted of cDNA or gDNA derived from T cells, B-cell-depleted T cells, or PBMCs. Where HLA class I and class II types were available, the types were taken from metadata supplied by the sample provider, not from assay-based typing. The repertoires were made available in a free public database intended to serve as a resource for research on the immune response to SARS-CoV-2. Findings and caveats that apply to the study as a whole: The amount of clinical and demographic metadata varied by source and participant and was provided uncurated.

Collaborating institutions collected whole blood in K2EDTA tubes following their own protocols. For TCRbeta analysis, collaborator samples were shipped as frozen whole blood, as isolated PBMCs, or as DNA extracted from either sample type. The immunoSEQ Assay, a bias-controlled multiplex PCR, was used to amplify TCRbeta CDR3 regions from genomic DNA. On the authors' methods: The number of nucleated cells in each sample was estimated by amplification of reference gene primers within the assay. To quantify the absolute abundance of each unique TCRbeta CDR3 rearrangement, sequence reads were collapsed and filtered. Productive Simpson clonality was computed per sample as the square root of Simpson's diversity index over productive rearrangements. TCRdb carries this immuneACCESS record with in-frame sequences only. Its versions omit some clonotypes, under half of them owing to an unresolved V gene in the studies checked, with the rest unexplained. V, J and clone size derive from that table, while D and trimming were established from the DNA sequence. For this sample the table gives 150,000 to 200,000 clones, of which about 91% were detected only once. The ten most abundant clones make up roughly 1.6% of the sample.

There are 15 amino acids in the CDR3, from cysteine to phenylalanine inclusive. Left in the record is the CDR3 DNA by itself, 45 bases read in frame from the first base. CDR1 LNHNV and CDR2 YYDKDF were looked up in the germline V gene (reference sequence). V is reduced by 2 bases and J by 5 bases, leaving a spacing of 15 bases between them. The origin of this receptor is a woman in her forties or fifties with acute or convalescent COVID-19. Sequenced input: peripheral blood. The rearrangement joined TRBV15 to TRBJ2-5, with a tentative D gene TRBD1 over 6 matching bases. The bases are TGTGCCACCAGCAGATTCAGGGGTCTCGACGAGACCCAGTACTTC. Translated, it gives CATSRFRGLDETQYF.